This entry describes one T cell receptor (beta chain). Its specificity is unknown. This specimen comes from a study of T cell responses to AZD1222 COVID-19 vaccine. General observations from the study: Most donors were white British, females outnumbered males, and clonal diversity was possibly underestimated. Scientists sampled the repertoires only once the peak T cell response had passed. Nearly half of spike-specific TCRs reportedly go after variant regions that carry no mutations.

Deletions cut 1 base from V and 3 bases from J, with 10 bases between. CDR3 length: 14 residues. Germline V CDR1 and CDR2: SGHDN, FVKESK. This table comes from immunoSEQ multiplex PCR, and its TCRdb copy is limited to in-frame clones, with some not included. The table lists 150,000 to 200,000 clones, around 95% of them singletons. The TCR was taken from an adult in good health. The material was peripheral blood, obtained on day 0 of AZD1222 vaccination. This chain uses TRBV14 with TRBJ2-7, with D possibly TRBD2 on 5 matching bases. CDR3 loop: CASSQGSGIYEQYF. The CDR3 coding sequence is TGTGCCAGCAGCCAAGGGAGCGGAATCTACGAGCAGTACTTC.